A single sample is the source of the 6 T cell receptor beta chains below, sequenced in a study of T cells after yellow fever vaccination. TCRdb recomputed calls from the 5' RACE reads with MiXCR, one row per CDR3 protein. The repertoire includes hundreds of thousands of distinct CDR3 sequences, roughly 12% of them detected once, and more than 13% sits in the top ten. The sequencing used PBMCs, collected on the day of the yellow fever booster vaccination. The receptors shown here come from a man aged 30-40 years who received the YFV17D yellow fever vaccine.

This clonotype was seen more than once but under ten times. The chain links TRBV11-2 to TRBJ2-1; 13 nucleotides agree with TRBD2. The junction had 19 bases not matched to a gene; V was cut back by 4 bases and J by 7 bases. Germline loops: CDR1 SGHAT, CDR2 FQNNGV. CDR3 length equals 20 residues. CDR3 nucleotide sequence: TGTGCCAGCAGCTCCCTCGTACGCCTAACTAGCGGGAGGGCCGGGAATGAGCAGTTCTTC. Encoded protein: CASSSLVRLTSGRAGNEQFF. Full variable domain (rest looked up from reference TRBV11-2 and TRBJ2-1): EAGVAQSPRYKIIEKRQSVAFWCNPISGHATLYWYQQILGQGPKLLIQFQNNGVVDDSQLPKDRFSAERLKGVDSTLKIQPAKLEDSAVYLCASSSLVRLTSGRAGNEQFFGPGTRLTVL.

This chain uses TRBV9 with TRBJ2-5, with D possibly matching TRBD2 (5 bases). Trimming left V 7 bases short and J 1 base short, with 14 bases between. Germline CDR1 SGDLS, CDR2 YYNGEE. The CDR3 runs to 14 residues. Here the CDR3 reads CASSSEGLQETQYF. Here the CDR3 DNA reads TGTGCCAGCTCCTCAGAGGGCCTCCAAGAGACCCAGTACTTC.

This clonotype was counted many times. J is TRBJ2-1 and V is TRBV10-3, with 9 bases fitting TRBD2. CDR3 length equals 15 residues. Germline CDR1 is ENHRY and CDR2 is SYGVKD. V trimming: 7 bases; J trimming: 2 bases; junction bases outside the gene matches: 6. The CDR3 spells CAIKGGRDAYNEQFF. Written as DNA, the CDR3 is TGTGCCATCAAGGGCGGGAGGGACGCCTACAATGAGCAGTTCTTC.

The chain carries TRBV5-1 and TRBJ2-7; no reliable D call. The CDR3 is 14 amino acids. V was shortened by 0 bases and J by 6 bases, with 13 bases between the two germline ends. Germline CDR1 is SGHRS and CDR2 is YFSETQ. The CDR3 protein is CASSLAAISTEQYF. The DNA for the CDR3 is TGCGCCAGCAGCTTGGCAGCGATTTCTACCGAGCAGTACTTC.

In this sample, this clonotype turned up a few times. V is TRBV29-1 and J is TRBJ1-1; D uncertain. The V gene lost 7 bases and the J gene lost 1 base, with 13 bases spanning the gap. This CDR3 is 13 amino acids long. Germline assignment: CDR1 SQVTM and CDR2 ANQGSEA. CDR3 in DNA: TGCAGCGCGGGGAGTTTCCCGAACACTGAAGCTTTCTTT. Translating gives CSAGSFPNTEAFF.

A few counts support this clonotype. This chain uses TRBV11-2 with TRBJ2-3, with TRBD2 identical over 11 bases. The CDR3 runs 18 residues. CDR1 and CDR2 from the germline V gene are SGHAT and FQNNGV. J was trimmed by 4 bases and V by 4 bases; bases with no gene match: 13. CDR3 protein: CASSSRPLTSGRADTQYF. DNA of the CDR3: TGTGCCAGCAGCTCGAGGCCCCTTACTAGCGGGAGAGCAGATACGCAGTATTTT.